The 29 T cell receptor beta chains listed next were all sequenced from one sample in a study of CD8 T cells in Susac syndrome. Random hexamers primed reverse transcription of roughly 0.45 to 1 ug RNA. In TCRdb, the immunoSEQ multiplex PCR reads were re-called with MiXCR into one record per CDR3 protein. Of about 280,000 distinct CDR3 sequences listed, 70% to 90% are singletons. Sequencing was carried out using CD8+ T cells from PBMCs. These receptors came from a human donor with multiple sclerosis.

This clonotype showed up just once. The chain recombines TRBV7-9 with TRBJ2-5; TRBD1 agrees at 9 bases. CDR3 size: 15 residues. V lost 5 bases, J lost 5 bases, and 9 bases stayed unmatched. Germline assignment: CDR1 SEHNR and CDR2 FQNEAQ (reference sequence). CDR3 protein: CASSSRDREVETQYF. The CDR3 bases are TGTGCCAGCAGCAGCCGGGACAGGGAGGTTGAGACCCAGTACTTC.

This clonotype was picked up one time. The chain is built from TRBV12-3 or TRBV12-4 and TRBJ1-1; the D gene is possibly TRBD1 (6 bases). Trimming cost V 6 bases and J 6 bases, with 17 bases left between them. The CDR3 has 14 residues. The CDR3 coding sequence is TGTGCCAGCAGGGCATCGGACAGCCACGCTGAAGCTTTCTTT. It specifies CASRASDSHAEAFF.

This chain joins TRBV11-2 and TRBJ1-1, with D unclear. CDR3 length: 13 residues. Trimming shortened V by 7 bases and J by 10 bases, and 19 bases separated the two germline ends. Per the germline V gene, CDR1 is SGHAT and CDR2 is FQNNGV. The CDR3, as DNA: TGTGCCAGCAACCCATCCCGACCAGGCCCAGCTTTCTTT. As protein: CASNPSRPGPAFF.

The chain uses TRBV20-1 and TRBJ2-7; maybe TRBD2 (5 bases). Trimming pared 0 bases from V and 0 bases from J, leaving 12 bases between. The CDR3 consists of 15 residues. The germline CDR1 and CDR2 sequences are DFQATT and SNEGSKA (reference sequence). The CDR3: CSARDGRVSSYEQYF. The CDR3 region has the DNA TGCAGTGCTAGAGATGGGCGGGTCAGCTCCTACGAGCAGTACTTC.

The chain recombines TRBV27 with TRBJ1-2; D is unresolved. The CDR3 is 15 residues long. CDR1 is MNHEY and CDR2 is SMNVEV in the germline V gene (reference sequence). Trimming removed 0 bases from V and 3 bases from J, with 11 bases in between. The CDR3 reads CASSLSTRTDYGYTF. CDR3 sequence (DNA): TGTGCCAGCAGTTTATCCACCCGGACTGACTATGGCTACACCTTC.

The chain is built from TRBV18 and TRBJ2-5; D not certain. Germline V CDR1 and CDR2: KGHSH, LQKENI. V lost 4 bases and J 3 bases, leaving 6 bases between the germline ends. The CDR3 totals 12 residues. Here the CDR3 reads CASSRRKETQYF. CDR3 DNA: TGTGCCAGCTCACGAAGGAAAGAGACCCAGTACTTC.

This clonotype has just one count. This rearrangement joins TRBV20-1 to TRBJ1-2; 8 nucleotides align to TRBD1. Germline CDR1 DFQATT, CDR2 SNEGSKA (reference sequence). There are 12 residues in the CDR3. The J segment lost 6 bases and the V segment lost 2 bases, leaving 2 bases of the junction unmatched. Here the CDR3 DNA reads TGCAGTGCTAGACAGGGGGCGAATGGCTACACCTTC. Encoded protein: CSARQGANGYTF.

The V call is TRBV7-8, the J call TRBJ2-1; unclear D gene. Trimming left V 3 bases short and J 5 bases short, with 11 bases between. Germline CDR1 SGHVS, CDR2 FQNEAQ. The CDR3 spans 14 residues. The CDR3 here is CASSFRTTDNEQFF. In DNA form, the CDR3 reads TGTGCCAGCAGCTTCCGGACCACGGACAATGAGCAGTTCTTC. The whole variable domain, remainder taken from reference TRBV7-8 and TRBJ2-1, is GAGVSQSPRYKVAKRGQDVALRCDPISGHVSLFWYQQALGQGPEFLTYFQNEAQLDKSGLPSDRFFAERPEGSVSTLKIQRTQQEDSAVYLCASSFRTTDNEQFFGPGTRLTVL.

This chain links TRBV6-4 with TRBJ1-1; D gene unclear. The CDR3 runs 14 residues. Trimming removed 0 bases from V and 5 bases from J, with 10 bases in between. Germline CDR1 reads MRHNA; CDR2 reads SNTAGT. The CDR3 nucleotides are TGTGCCAGCAGTGACTCTCCCGGAGGGACTGAAGCTTTCTTT. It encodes CASSDSPGGTEAFF.

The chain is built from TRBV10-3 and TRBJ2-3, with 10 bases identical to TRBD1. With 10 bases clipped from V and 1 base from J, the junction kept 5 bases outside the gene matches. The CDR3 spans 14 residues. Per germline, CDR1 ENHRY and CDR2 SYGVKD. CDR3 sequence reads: CATTGGYGTDTQYF. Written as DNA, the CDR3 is TGTGCCACGACAGGGGGCTATGGCACAGATACGCAGTATTTT.

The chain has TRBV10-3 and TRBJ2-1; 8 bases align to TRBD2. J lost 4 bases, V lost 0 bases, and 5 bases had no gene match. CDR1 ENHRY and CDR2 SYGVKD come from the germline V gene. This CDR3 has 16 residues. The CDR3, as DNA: TGTGCCATCAGTGAGTCCGAGACTAGCGCTTACAATGAGCAGTTCTTC. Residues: CAISESETSAYNEQFF.

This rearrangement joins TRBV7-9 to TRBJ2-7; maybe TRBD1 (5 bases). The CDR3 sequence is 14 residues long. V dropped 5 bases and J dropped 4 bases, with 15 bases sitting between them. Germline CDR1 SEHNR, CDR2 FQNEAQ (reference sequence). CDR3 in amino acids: CASSPSGYPYEQYF. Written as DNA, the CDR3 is TGTGCCAGCAGCCCCTCAGGGTACCCTTACGAGCAGTACTTC.

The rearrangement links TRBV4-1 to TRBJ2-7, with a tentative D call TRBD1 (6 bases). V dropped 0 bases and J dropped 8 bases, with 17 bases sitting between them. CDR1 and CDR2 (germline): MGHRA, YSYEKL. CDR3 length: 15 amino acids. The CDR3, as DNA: TGCGCCAGCAGCCAAGATTGGGCAGGGGACGACAAGCAGTACTTC. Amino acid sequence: CASSQDWAGDDKQYF.

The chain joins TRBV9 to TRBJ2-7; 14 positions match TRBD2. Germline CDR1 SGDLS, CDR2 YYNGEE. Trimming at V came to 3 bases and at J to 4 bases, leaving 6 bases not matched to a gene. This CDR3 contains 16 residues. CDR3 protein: CASSGGTSGSIYEQYF. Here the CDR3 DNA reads TGTGCCAGCAGCGGAGGGACTAGCGGGAGTATTTACGAGCAGTACTTC.

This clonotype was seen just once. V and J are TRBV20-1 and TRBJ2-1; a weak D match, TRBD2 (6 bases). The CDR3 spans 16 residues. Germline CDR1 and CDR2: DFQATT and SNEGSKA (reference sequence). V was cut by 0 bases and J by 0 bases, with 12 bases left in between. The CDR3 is CSARDMTGSSYNEQFF. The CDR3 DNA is TGCAGTGCTAGAGATATGACCGGGAGCTCCTACAATGAGCAGTTCTTC.

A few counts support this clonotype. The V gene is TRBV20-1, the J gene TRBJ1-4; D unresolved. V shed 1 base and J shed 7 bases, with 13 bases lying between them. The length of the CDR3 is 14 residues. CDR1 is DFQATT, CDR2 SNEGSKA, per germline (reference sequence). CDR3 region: CSARVEGRSEKLFF. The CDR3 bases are TGCAGTGCTAGAGTAGAAGGCCGGAGTGAAAAACTGTTTTTT.

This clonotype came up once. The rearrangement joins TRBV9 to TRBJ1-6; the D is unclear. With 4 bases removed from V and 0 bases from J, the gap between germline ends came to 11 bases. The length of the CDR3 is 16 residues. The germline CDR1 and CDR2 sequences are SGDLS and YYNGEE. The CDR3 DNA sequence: TGTGCCAGCAGCACACTACAGAGCTCCTATAATTCACCCCTCCACTTT. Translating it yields CASSTLQSSYNSPLHF. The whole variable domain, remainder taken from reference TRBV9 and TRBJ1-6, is DSGVTQTPKHLITATGQRVTLRCSPRSGDLSVYWYQQSLDQGLQFLIQYYNGEERAKGNILERFSAQQFPDLHSELNLSSLELGDSALYFCASSTLQSSYNSPLHFGNGTRLTVT.

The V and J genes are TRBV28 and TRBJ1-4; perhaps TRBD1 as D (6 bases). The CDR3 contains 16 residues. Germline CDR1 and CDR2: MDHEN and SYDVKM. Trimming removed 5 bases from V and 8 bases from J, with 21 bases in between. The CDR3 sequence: CASSDLVWYRAEKLFF. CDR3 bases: TGTGCCAGCAGTGATCTAGTGTGGTACAGGGCGGAAAAACTGTTTTTT. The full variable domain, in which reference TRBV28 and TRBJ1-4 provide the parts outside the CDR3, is DVKVTQSSRYLVKRTGEKVFLECVQDMDHENMFWYRQDPGLGLRLIYFSYDVKMKEKGDIPEGYSVSREKKERFSLILESASTNQTSMYLCASSDLVWYRAEKLFFGSGTQLSVL.

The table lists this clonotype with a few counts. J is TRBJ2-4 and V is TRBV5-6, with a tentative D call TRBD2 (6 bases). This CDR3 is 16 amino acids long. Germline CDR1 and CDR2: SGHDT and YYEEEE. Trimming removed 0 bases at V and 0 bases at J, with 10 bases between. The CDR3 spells CASSLGPGLAKNIQYF. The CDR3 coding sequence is TGTGCCAGCAGCTTGGGCCCGGGACTAGCCAAAAACATTCAGTACTTC.

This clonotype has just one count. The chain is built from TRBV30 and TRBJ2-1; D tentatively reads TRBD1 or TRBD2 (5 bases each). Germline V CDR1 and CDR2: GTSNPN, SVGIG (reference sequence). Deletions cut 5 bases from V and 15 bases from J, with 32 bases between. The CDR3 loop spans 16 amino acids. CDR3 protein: CAWGTRRSVATNERFF. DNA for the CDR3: TGTGCCTGGGGGACCCGGCGTTCGGTAGCGACAAACGAGAGGTTCTTC.

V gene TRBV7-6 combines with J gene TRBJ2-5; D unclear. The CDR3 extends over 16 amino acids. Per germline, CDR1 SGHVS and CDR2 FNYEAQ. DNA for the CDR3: TGTGCTTCCACACCACGTTTAGGTACACGATCAGAGACCCAGTACTTC. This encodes CASTPRLGTRSETQYF.

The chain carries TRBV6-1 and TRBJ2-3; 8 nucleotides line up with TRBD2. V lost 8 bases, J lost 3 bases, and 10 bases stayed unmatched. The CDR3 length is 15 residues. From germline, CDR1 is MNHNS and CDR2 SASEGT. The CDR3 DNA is TGTGCCAGCCTCGCGAGACTAGCGTATACAGATACGCAGTATTTT. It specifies CASLARLAYTDTQYF.

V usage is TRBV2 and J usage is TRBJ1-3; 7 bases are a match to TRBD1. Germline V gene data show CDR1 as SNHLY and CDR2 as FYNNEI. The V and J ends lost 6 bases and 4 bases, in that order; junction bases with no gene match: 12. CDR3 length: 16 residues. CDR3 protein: CASSELVQGRGNTIYF. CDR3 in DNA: TGTGCCAGCAGCGAGCTAGTACAGGGGCGAGGAAACACCATATATTTT.

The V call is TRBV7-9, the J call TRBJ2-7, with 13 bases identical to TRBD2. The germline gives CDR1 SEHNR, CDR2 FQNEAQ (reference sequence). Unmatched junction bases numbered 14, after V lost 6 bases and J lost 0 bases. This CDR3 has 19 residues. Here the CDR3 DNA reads TGTGCCAGCAGTTCACCTCCGGGACTAGCGGGGTTCTCCTCCTACGAGCAGTACTTC. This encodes CASSSPPGLAGFSSYEQYF.

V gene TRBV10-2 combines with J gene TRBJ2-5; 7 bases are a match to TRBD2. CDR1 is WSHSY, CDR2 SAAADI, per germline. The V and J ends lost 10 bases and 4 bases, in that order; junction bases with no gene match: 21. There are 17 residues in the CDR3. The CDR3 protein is CATNGVAGTPGGETQYF. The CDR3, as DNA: TGCGCCACCAACGGGGTAGCGGGCACCCCTGGGGGAGAGACCCAGTACTTC.

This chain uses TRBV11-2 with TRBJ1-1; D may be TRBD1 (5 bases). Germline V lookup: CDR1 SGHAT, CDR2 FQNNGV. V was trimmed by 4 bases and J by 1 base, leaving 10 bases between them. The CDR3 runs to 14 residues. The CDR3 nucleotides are TGTGCCAGCAGCTGGGGTGGGGGGAACACTGAAGCTTTCTTT. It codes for CASSWGGGNTEAFF.

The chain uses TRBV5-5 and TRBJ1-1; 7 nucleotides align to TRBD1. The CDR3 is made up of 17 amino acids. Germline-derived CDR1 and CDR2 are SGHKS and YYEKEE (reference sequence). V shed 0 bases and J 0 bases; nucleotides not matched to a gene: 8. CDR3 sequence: CASSLEGGPFMNTEAFF. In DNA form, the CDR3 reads TGTGCCAGCAGCTTGGAAGGGGGCCCATTCATGAACACTGAAGCTTTCTTT.

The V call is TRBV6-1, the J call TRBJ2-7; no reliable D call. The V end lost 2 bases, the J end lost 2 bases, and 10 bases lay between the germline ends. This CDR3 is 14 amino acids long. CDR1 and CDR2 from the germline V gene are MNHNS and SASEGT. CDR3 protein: CASSEFLVAYEQYF. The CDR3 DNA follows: TGTGCCAGCAGTGAATTCCTAGTCGCCTACGAGCAGTACTTC.

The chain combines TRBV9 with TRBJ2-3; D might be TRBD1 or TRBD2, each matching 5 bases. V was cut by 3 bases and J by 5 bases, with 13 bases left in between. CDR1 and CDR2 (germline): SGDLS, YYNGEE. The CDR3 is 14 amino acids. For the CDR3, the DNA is TGTGCCAGCAGCGAACTAGGGGAACGAGATACGCAGTATTTT. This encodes CASSELGERDTQYF. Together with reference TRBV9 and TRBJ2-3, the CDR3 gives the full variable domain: DSGVTQTPKHLITATGQRVTLRCSPRSGDLSVYWYQQSLDQGLQFLIQYYNGEERAKGNILERFSAQQFPDLHSELNLSSLELGDSALYFCASSELGERDTQYFGPGTRLTVL.